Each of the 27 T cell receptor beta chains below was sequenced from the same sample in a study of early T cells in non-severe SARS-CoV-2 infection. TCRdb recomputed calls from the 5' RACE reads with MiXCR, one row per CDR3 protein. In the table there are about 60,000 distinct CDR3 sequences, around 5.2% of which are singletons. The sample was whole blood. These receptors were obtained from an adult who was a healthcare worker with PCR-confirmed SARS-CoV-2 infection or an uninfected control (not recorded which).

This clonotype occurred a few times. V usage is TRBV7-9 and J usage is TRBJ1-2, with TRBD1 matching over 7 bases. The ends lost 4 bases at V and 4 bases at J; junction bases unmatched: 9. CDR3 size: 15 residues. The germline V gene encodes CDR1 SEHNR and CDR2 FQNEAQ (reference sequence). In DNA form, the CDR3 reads TGTGCCAGCAGCTCCGGACAGGAAAGACTCTATGGCTACACCTTC. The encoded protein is CASSSGQERLYGYTF.

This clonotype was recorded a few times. The CDR3, as DNA: TGCGCCAGCAGCCAAGTTCCAGTGGGGGACTATAGCAATCAGCCCCAGCATTTT. Protein: CASSQVPVGDYSNQPQHF. The J gene is TRBJ1-5, the V gene TRBV4-1, with D perhaps matching TRBD1 (5 bases). Per the germline V gene, CDR1 is MGHRA and CDR2 is YSYEKL. The CDR3 consists of 18 residues. V lost 1 base and J 0 bases, leaving 16 bases between the germline ends.

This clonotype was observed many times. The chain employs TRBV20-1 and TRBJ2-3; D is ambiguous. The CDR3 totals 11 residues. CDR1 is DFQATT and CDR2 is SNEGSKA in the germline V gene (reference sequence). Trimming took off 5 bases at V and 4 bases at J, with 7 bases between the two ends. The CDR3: CSALRPDTQYF. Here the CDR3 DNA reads TGCAGTGCTCTTCGACCAGATACGCAGTATTTT.

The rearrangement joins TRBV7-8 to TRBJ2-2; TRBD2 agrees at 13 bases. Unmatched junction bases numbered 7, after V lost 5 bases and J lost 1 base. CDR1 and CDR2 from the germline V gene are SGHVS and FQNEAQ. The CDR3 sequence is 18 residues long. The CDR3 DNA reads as TGTGCCAGCAGCATCGGACTAGCGGGAGAGGAGAACACCGGGGAGCTGTTTTTT. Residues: CASSIGLAGEENTGELFF.

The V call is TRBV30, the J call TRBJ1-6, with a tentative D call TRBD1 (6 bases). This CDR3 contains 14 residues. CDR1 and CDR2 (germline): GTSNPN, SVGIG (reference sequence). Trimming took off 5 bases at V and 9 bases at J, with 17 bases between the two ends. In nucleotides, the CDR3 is TGTGCCTGGGGAGCCGGGACAATAGGTTCACCCCTCCACTTT. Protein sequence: CAWGAGTIGSPLHF.

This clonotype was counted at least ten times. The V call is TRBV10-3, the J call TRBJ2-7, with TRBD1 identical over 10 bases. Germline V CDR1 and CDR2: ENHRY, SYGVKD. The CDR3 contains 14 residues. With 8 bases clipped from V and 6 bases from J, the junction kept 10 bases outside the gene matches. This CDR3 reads CAIGQGQGLVEQYF. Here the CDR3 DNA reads TGTGCCATCGGACAGGGACAGGGGCTTGTCGAGCAGTACTTC.

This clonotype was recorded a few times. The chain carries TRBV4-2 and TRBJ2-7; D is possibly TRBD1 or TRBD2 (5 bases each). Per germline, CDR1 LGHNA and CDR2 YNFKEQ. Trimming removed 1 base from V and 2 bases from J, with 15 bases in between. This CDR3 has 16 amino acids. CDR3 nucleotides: TGTGCCAGCAGCCAAGCGGCACAAGCGGACACCTACGAGCAGTACTTC. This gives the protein CASSQAAQADTYEQYF.

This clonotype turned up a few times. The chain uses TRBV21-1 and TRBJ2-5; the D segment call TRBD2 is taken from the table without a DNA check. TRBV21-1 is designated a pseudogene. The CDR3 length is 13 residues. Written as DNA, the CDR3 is TGTGCCAGCAGCAGGAGGAGTCAAGAGACCCAGTACTTC. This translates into CASSRRSQETQYF.

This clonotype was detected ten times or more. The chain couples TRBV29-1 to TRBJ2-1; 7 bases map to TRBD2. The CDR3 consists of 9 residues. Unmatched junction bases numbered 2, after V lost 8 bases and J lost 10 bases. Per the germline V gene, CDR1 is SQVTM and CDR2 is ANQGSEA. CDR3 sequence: CSSGGEQFF. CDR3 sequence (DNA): TGCAGCTCCGGGGGGGAGCAGTTCTTC.

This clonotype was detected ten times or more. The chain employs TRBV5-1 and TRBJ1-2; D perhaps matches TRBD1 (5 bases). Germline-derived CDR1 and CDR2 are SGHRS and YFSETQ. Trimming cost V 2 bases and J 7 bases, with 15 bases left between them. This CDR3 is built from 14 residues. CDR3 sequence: CASSFAGGSSGYTF. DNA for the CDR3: TGCGCCAGCAGCTTCGCTGGGGGATCTAGTGGCTACACCTTC.

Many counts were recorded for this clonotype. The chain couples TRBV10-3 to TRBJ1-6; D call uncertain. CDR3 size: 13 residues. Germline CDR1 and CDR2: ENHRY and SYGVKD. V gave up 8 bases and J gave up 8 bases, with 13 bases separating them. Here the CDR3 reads CAICVGLDSPLHF. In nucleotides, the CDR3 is TGTGCCATCTGCGTTGGGCTCGATTCACCCCTCCACTTT.

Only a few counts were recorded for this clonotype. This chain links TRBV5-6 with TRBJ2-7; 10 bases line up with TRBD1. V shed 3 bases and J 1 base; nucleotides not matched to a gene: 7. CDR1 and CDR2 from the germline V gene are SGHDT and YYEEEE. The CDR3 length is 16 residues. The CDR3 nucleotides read TGTGCCAGCAGCTCCCGAGGGGACAGGGGATCCTACGAGCAGTACTTC. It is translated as CASSSRGDRGSYEQYF.

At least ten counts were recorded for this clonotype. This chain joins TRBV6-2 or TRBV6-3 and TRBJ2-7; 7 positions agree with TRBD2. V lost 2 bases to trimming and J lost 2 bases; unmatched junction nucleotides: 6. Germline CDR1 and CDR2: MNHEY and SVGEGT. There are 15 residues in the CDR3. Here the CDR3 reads CASSYDERGAYEQYF. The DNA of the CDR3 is TGTGCCAGCAGTTACGACGAGCGGGGCGCCTACGAGCAGTACTTC.

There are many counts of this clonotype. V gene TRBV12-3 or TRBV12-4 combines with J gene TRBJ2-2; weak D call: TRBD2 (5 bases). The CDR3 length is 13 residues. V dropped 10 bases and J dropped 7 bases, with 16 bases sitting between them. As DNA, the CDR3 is TGTGCCACCCTGACTCCCCGGGGCGGGGAGCTGTTTTTT. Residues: CATLTPRGGELFF.

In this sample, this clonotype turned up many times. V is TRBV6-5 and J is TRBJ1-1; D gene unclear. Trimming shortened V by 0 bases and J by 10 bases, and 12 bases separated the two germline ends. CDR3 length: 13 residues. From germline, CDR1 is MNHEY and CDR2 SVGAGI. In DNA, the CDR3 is TGTGCCAGCAGTTACTCAAGGTCGGCAGGAGCTTTCTTT. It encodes CASSYSRSAGAFF.

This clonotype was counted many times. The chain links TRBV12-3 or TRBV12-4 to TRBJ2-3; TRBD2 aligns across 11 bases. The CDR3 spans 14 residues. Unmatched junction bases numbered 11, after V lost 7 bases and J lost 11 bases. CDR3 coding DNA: TGTGCCAGCACCACTAGCGGGAGTGCCCTTCTGCAGTATTTT. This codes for CASTTSGSALLQYF.

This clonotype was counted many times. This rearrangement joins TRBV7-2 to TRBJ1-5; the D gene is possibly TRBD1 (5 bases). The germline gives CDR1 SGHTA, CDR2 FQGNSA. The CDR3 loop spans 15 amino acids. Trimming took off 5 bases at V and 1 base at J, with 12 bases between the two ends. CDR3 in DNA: TGTGCCAGCAGCCCGGGACTCTCGAGCAATCAGCCCCAGCATTTT. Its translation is CASSPGLSSNQPQHF.

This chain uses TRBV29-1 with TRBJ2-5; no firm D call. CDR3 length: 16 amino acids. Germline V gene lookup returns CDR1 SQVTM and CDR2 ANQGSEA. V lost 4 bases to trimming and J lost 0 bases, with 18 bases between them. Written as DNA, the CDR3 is TGCAGCGTTGTTCGCCCGAGGAGTAAAAACCAAGAGACCCAGTACTTC. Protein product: CSVVRPRSKNQETQYF. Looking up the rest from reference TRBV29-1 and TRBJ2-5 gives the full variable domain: SAVISQKPSRDICQRGTSLTIQCQVDSQVTMMFWYRQQPGQSLTLIATANQGSEATYESGFVIDKFPISRPNLTFSTLTVSNMSPEDSSIYLCSVVRPRSKNQETQYFGPGTRLLVL.

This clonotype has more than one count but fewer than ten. The CDR3 protein is CASSQRQGGSLAGELFF. The CDR3 DNA reads as TGCGCCAGCAGCCAAAGACAGGGGGGGTCCTTGGCCGGGGAGCTGTTTTTT. The chain has TRBV4-1 and TRBJ2-2; 9 bases match TRBD1. CDR3 length: 17 amino acids. The germline CDR1 and CDR2 sequences are MGHRA and YSYEKL. V lost 2 bases, J lost 6 bases, and 10 bases stayed unmatched.

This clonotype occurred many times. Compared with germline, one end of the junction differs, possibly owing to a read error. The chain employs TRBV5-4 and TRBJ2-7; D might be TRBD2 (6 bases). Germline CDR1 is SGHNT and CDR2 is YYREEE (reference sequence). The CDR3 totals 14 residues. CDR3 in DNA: TGTGCCAGCAGCTCCCGGCGGGGTTCCTCCGAGCAGTACTTC. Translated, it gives CASSSRRGSSEQYF.

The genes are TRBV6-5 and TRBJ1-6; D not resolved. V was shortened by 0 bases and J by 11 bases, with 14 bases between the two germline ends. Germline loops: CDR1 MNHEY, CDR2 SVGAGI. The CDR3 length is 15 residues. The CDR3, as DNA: TGTGCCAGCAGTTACTCCGGTCTATTTTTAGCACCCCTCCACTTT. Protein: CASSYSGLFLAPLHF.

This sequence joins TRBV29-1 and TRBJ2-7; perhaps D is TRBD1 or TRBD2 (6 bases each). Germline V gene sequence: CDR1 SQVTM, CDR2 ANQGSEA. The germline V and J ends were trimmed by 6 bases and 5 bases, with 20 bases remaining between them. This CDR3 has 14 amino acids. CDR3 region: CSVLKGGSNNEQYF. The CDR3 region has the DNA TGCAGCGTCCTAAAGGGGGGTAGTAACAACGAGCAGTACTTC.

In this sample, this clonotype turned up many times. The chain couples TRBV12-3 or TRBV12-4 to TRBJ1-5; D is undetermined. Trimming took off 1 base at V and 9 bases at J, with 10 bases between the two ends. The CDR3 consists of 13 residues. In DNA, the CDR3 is TGTGCCAGCAGTTTAGGGGGAAGGGCGCCCCAGCATTTT. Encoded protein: CASSLGGRAPQHF.

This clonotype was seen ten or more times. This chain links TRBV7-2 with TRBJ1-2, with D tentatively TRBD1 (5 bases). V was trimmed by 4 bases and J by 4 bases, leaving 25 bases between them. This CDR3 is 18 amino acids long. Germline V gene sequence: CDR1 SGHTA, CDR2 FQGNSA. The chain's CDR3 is CASSSIGHTDTTGYGYTF. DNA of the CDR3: TGTGCCAGCAGCTCCATAGGACACACTGATACGACGGGCTATGGCTACACCTTC.

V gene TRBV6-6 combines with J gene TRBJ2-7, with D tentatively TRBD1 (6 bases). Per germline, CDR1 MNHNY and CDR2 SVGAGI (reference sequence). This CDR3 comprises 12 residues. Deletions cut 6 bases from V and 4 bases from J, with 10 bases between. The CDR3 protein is CASRDRLYEQYF. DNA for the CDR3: TGTGCCAGCAGGGACAGATTATACGAGCAGTACTTC.

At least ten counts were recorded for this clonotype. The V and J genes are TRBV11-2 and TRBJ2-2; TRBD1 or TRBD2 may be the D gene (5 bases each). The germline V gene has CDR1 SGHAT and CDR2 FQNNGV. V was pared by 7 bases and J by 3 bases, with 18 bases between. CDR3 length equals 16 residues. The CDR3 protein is CASTPGALGDTGELFF. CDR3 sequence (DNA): TGTGCCAGCACCCCCGGGGCTTTGGGGGACACCGGGGAGCTGTTTTTT. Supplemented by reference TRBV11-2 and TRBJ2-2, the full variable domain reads EAGVAQSPRYKIIEKRQSVAFWCNPISGHATLYWYQQILGQGPKLLIQFQNNGVVDDSQLPKDRFSAERLKGVDSTLKIQPAKLEDSAVYLCASTPGALGDTGELFFGEGSRLTVL.

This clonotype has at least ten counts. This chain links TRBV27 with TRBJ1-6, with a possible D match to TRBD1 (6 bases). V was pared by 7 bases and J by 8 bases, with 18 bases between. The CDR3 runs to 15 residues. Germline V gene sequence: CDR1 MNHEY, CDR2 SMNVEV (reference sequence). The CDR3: CASTLGTSPYSPLHF. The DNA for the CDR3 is TGTGCCAGCACCTTGGGGACATCCCCCTATTCACCCCTCCACTTT.